The T cell receptor beta chain described here comes from a study of blood T cell repertoires in COVID-19. Some clones are missing from TCRdb's copy, which holds only in-frame ones; the method was immunoSEQ multiplex PCR. Altogether some 220,000 clones are present, approximately 84% being singletons, with the ten largest covering 2.9%. CDR1 SEHNR and CDR2 FQNEAQ come from the germline V gene (reference sequence). The CDR3 is made up of 14 amino acids. V gave up 0 bases and J gave up 1 base, with 6 bases separating them. The sequenced material came from peripheral blood. The rearrangement uses TRBV7-9 and TRBJ2-5; D is ambiguous. The source is a man between 45 and 60 years old who had recovered from COVID-19. CDR3 protein: CASSLARSQETQYF. The CDR3 DNA reads TGTGCCAGCAGCTTAGCCAGGTCCCAAGAGACCCAGTACTTC.